The rows below give T cell receptor beta chains drawn from one sample of a study of T cell changes during pregnancy in multiple sclerosis. This table comes from immunoSEQ multiplex PCR, and its TCRdb copy is limited to in-frame clones, with some not included. This repertoire shows under 65,000 clones, about 95% found once; its top ten account for around 2.5%. This specimen was CD8+ T cells from peripheral blood mononuclear cells, taken after pregnancy. The receptors come from a female donor with multiple sclerosis, enrolled in a pregnancy study. Each CDR3 is given with its conserved first and last residue. D genes are given only for firm matches. The size of a clone is reported for some rows only, either as once, few or many, or as a class for expanded clones.

TRBJ1-1 NA TRBV6-6 NA TGTGCCAGCAGTTACACGCTTAACCGGTACACTGAAGCTTTCTTT CASSYTLNRYTEAFF
TRBJ2-3 NA TRBV4-1 NA TGCGCCAGCAGCCAAGAGTGGAGCGGCTCCAACACAGATACGCAGTATTTT CASSQEWSGSNTDTQYF
TRBJ2-7 NA TRBV5-1 NA TGCGCCAGCAGCTTGGCGGGCGAGCAGTACTTC CASSLAGEQYF
TRBJ2-7 NA TRBV28 TRBD1 TGTGCCAGCAGTTTCCAAATCGGACAGGGGGCAGACGAGCAGTACTTC CASSFQIGQGADEQYF
TRBJ1-2 NA TRBV21-1 NA TGTGCCAGCAGCGACAGGGAGCATGGCTACACCTTC CASSDREHGYTF
TRBJ2-1 NA TRBV11-3 TRBD2 TGTGCCAGCAGCTTACTAGCGGGGGATGAGCAGTTCTTC CASSLLAGDEQFF
TRBJ2-1 NA TRBV29-1 TRBD1 TGCAGCACGGGACAGGGGGCGTCCCTAACTTACAATGAGCAGTTCTTC CSTGQGASLTYNEQFF
TRBJ2-1 once TRBV7-8 TRBD2 TGTGCCAGCAGCAGTCCGAGTAGCGGGAGCTCCTACAATGAGCAGTTCTTC CASSSPSSGSSYNEQFF
TRBJ1-5 once TRBV27 NA TGTGCCAGCAGTTTATCAGGCGGGTTGGGTCAGCCCCAGCATTTT CASSLSGGLGQPQHF
TRBJ2-3 NA TRBV19 TRBD2 TGTGCCAGTAGTTATCGTAGCGGGAGCCCGACCGATACGCAGTATTTT CASSYRSGSPTDTQYF
TRBJ1-5 NA TRBV27 TRBD1 TGTGCCAGCAGTTTAAGGACAGGGGAAAGGCCCCAGCATTTT CASSLRTGERPQHF
TRBJ2-5 NA TRBV7-8 TRBD1 TGTGCCAGCAGCTTGTACGACAGGGGTCAAGAGACCCAGTACTTC CASSLYDRGQETQYF
TRBJ2-7 NA TRBV10-3 TRBD2 TGTGCCATCAGCCTCAGTACTAGCGGACCTACCTACGAGCAGTACTTC CAISLSTSGPTYEQYF
TRBJ2-7 NA TRBV30 NA TGTGCCTCCGGACAGAACTCCTACGAGCAGTACTTC CASGQNSYEQYF
TRBJ2-7 few TRBV19 TRBD2 TGTGCCAGCTCCACGGCGGGAGGGTCCTACGAGCAGTACTTC CASSTAGGSYEQYF
TRBJ2-7 NA TRBV29-1 TRBD2 TGCAGCGTTCCAGCGGGAACCTCCTACGAGCAGTACTTC CSVPAGTSYEQYF
TRBJ2-3 NA TRBV6-5 TRBD2 TGTGCCAGCAGTTACTCGACTAGCCCAGATACGCAGTATTTT CASSYSTSPDTQYF
TRBJ2-3 NA TRBV6-1 NA TGTGCCAGCAGTGAATCTGAGCAGGGCTCAGATACGCAGTATTTT CASSESEQGSDTQYF
TRBJ1-5 NA TRBV27 NA TGTGCCAGCAGTTGGAGTAGCAATCAGCCCCAGCATTTT CASSWSSNQPQHF
TRBJ1-5 once TRBV6-1 TRBD1 TGTGCCAGCAGTGAAGCGGGGACAGGGATAGGGAGTCAGCCCCAGCATTTT CASSEAGTGIGSQPQHF
TRBJ1-2 NA TRBV30 NA TGTGCCTGGAGTGTCCCCAGGGGTGGCTACACCTTC CAWSVPRGGYTF
TRBJ2-3 NA TRBV11-2 TRBD2 TGTGCCAGCAGCCTTATAGCGGGAGGTCTGGGAGATACGCAGTATTTT CASSLIAGGLGDTQYF
TRBJ2-3 once TRBV27 TRBD2 TGTGCCAGCAGTTTTAGCGGGAGCCCCAGCACAGATACGCAGTATTTT CASSFSGSPSTDTQYF
TRBJ1-1 NA TRBV27 NA TGTGCCAGCAGGGGGCCTAACACTGAAGCTTTCTTT CASRGPNTEAFF
TRBJ2-3 NA TRBV4-2 NA TGTGCCAGCAGCCTTCTAGAACGGCGGGCCACAGATACGCAGTATTTT CASSLLERRATDTQYF
TRBJ1-1 NA TRBV28 NA TGTGCCAGCAGTACAGAGTTGAACACTGAAGCTTTCTTT CASSTELNTEAFF
TRBJ1-2 NA TRBV6-4 TRBD1 TGTGCCAGCAGTGAAGATCGGGACAGGGACTATGGCTACACCTTC CASSEDRDRDYGYTF
TRBJ1-2 NA TRBV5-8 NA TGTGCCAGCAGCTTGTTAGGGGGTGGCTACACCTTC CASSLLGGGYTF
TRBJ1-2 NA TRBV30 TRBD1 TGTGCCTGGAGTCCGACCCGGACAGGGAATGGCTACACCTTC CAWSPTRTGNGYTF
TRBJ1-2 NA TRBV6-1 TRBD1 TGTGCCAGCAGCCACGGGGGACAGCCTGGCTACACCTTC CASSHGGQPGYTF
TRBJ2-5 NA TRBV7-3 NA TGTGCCAGCAGCCTAGTGGGGGGAACCCAGTACTTC CASSLVGGTQYF
TRBJ2-7 NA TRBV30 NA TGTGCCTGGAGTGTAGGGCAGGGCTACGAGCAGTACTTC CAWSVGQGYEQYF
TRBJ1-3 NA TRBV2 NA TGTGCCAGCACCATGATCGGGACTGCGTCTGGAAACACCATATATTTT CASTMIGTASGNTIYF
TRBJ2-7 NA TRBV4-2 NA TGTGCCAGCAGCCAAGGACACAGGGTCGGGGACGAGCAGTACTTC CASSQGHRVGDEQYF
TRBJ1-2 NA TRBV27 NA TGTGCCAGCAGTTACTCTCCCGATAATCTCCATGGCTACACCTTC CASSYSPDNLHGYTF
TRBJ2-1 once TRBV19 TRBD1 TGTGCCAGCTCGCCGGGACAGGGGCCCTACAATGAGCAGTTCTTC CASSPGQGPYNEQFF
TRBJ2-7 NA TRBV19 TRBD1 TGTGCCAGTAGAACAGGGGAGAAGCAGTACTTC CASRTGEKQYF
TRBJ2-5 NA TRBV28 NA TGTGCCAGCAGTTTCCCGGGATCGGGCGACATAGAGACCCAGTACTTC CASSFPGSGDIETQYF
TRBJ2-5 NA TRBV13 TRBD2 TGTGCCAGCAGCTTATATCGCCTAGCGGGAGGAAGGGAGGAGACCCAGTACTTC CASSLYRLAGGREETQYF
TRBJ2-7 NA TRBV28 TRBD2 TGTGCCAGCAGTATGCACAGGGACCGGGAGGGCTCCTACGAGCAGTACTTC CASSMHRDREGSYEQYF
TRBJ2-7 NA TRBV5-1 TRBD1 TGCGCCAGCAGCTCCGACAGGGTACCCTACGAGCAGTACTTC CASSSDRVPYEQYF
TRBJ2-7 NA TRBV4-1 TRBD2 TGCGCCAGCAGCCAAGGCGGCACTAGCGACGAGCAGTACTTC CASSQGGTSDEQYF
TRBJ1-1 NA TRBV7-9 TRBD1 TGTGCCAGCAGCTTAGGAGGGGGCAACACTGAAGCTTTCTTT CASSLGGGNTEAFF
TRBJ1-3 NA TRBV4-1 NA TGCGCCAGCAGCCACCTACAGGGTATCAGGGCATCGGGAAACACCATATATTTT CASSHLQGIRASGNTIYF
TRBJ1-1 NA TRBV4-1 NA TGCGCCAGCAGCCAAGAAAACCTAGGAAACACTGAAGCTTTCTTT CASSQENLGNTEAFF
TRBJ2-7 NA TRBV7-8 NA TGTGCCAGCAGCCCAGCGACAGATTATACCTACGAGCAGTACTTC CASSPATDYTYEQYF
TRBJ2-1 NA TRBV25-1 TRBD2 TGTGCCAGCAGTTCAACCGGGACTAGCGGGCGGGTCTACAATGAGCAGTTCTTC CASSSTGTSGRVYNEQFF
TRBJ2-1 NA TRBV6-4 TRBD2 TGTGCCAGCAGTGACTCAGCGGGATCCTACAATGAGCAGTTCTTC CASSDSAGSYNEQFF
TRBJ2-3 NA TRBV7-9 NA TGTGCCAGCAGCGGAGGCCTGTCCACAGATACGCAGTATTTT CASSGGLSTDTQYF
TRBJ2-2 NA TRBV4-1 NA TGCGCCAGCAGCCAAGATGGGAGGATATACACCGGGGAGCTGTTTTTT CASSQDGRIYTGELFF
TRBJ2-2 NA TRBV28 NA TGTGCCGGCAGTTTGGGTCTCGACAGGAACACCGGGGAGCTGTTTTTT CAGSLGLDRNTGELFF
TRBJ2-7 once TRBV5-1 TRBD2 TGCGCCAGCAGCTTGGAACTAGCGGTGGTCTACGAGCAGTACTTC CASSLELAVVYEQYF
TRBJ2-1 NA TRBV27 NA TGTGCCAGCAGTTTGGCGGGCGATGAGCAGTTCTTC CASSLAGDEQFF
TRBJ2-7 NA TRBV7-9 TRBD1 TGTGCCAGCAGCTCCGCAGGGGGCAGCGGCTACGAGCAGTACTTC CASSSAGGSGYEQYF
TRBJ1-2 NA TRBV28 TRBD1 TGTGCCAGCAGTTCCACGGGACAGGGTTACTACACCTTC CASSSTGQGYYTF
TRBJ2-1 NA TRBV5-8 TRBD2 TGTGCCAGCAGCTTTCGAACCGCCAGCCTAGCGGGGCTTTACAATGAGCAGTTCTTC CASSFRTASLAGLYNEQFF